The T cell receptor beta chain described here comes from a study of cytomegalovirus exposure and HLA in healthy donors. Broader study findings: Researchers counted 164 TCR beta chains as cytomegalovirus-associated. Earlier analysis found most TCR beta V segments productive about 87% or about 30% of the time. Presence/absence analysis assumed near-uniform sequencing depth across donors.

The study ran its PCR with 60 Vbeta and 13 Jbeta primers. The repertoire was sequenced with immunoSEQ multiplex PCR; TCRdb's copy has only in-frame clones and lacks some. In the table there are hundreds of thousands of clones, around 80% of which are singletons. The germline gives CDR1 MNHNS, CDR2 SASEGT. This CDR3 comprises 13 residues. Concerning this clone: No antigen is known for it.

Sequenced sample: PBMCs. This clonotype originated in a woman aged 55-70 years in good health and CMV-seropositive. The chain has TRBV6-1 and TRBJ2-5; TRBD1 agrees at 7 bases. TRBJ2-7 matches the DNA end more closely, so the J call is doubtful. This chain's CDR3 is CASSQGQDYEQYF. CDR3 nucleotide sequence: TGTGCCAGCAGCCAAGGACAGGACTACGAGCAGTACTTC.